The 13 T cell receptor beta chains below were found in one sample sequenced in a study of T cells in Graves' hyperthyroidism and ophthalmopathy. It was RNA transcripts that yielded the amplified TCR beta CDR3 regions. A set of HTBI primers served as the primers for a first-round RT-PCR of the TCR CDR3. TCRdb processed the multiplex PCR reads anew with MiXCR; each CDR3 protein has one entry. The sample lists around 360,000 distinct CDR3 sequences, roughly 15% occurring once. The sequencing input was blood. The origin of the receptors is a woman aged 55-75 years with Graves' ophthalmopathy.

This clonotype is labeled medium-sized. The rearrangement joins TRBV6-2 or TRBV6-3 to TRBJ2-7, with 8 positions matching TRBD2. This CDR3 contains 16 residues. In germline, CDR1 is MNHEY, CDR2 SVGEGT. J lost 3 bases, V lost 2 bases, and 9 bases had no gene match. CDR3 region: CASSYDPSGRGYEQYF. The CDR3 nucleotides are TGTGCCAGCAGTTACGACCCCAGCGGGAGAGGCTACGAGCAGTACTTC.

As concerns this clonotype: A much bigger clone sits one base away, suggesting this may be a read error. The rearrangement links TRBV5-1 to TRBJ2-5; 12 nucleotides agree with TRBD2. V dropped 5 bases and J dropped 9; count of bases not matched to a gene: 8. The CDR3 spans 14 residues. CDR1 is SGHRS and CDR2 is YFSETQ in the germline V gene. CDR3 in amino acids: CASRGLAGSEAQYF. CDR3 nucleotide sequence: TGCGCCAGCAGAGGACTAGCGGGATCGGAGGCCCAGTACTTC.

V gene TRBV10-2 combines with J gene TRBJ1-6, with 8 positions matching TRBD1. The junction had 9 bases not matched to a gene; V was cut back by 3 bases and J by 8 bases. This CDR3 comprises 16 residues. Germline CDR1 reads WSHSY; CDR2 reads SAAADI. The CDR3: CASSDFGGQGDSPLHF. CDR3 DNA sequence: TGCGCCAGCAGTGATTTCGGTGGACAGGGAGATTCACCCCTCCACTTT.

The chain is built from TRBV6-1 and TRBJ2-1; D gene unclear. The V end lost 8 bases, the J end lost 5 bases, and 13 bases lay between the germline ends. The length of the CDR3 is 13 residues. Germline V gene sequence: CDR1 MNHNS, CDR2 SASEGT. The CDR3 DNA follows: TGTGCCAGCTCCTTCGAGTTGGACAATGAGCAGTTCTTC. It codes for CASSFELDNEQFF.

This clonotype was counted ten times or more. CDR3 region: CASSWYSGRAGYNEQFF. CDR3 sequence (DNA): TGTGCCAGCAGTTGGTATAGCGGGAGGGCCGGATACAATGAGCAGTTCTTC. J is TRBJ2-1 and V is TRBV27; 11 bases align to TRBD2. The CDR3 consists of 17 residues. Germline trimming cut 4 bases from V and 4 bases from J; bases unmatched to any gene: 9. The germline V gene encodes CDR1 MNHEY and CDR2 SMNVEV (reference sequence).

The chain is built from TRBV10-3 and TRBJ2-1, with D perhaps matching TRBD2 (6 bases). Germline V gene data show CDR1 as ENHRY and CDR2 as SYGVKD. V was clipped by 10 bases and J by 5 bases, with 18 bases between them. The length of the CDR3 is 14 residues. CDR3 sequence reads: CATDRRAGNNEQFF. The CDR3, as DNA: TGTGCCACCGACCGGCGCGCGGGAAACAATGAGCAGTTCTTC.

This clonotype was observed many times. The CDR3 sequence is CSAPKQGNTEAFF. The CDR3 nucleotides read TGCAGTGCCCCCAAACAGGGGAACACTGAAGCTTTCTTT. This chain joins TRBV20-1 and TRBJ1-1; tentatively, D is TRBD1 (6 bases). Germline V CDR1 and CDR2: DFQATT, SNEGSKA (reference sequence). CDR3 length: 13 residues. Trimming took 6 bases from V and 1 from J, leaving 12 bases between them.

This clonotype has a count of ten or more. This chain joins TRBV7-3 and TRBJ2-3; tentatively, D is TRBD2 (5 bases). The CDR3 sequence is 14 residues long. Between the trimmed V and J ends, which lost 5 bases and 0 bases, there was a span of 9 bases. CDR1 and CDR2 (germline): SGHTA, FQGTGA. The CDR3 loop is CASSTRGSTDTQYF. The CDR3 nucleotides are TGTGCCAGCAGCACCCGGGGTAGCACAGATACGCAGTATTTT.

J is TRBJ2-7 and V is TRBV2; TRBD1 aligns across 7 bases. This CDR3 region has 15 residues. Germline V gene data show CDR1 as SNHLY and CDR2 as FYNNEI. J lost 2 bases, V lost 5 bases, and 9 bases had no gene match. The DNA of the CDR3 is TGTGCCAGCAGTACTACCCGCCAGGGGGCCTACGAGCAGTACTTC. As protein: CASSTTRQGAYEQYF.

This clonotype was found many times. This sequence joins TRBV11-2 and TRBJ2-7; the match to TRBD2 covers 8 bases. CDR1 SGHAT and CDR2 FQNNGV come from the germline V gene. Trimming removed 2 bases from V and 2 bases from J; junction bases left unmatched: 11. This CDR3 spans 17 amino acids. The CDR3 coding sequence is TGTGCCAGCAGCTTAAGATCGTGGTGGCGGGAGGCCTACGAGCAGTACTTC. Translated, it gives CASSLRSWWREAYEQYF.

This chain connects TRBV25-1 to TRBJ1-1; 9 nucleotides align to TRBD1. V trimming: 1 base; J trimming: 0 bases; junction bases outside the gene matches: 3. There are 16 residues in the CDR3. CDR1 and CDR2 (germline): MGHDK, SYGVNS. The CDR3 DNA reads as TGTGCCAGCAGTGAATCAACAGGGGGCCTGAACACTGAAGCTTTCTTT. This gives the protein CASSESTGGLNTEAFF.

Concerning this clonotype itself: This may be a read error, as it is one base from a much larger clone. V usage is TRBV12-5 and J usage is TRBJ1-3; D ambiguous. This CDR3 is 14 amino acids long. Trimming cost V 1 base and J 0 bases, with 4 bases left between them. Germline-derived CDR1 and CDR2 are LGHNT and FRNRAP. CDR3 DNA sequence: TGTGCTAGTGGTTTGGCGGTCTCTGGAAACACCATATATTTT. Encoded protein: CASGLAVSGNTIYF.

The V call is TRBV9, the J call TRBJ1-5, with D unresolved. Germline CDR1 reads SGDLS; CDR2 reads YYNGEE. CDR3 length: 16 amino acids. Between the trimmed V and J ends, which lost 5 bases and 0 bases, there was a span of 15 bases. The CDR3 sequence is CASSGCPGSSNQPQHF. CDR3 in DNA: TGTGCCAGCAGTGGGTGCCCGGGAAGTAGCAATCAGCCCCAGCATTTT.